A selection of T cell receptor beta chains follows, all from one sample in a study of blood T cell repertoires in COVID-19. Sequencing was performed with immunoSEQ multiplex PCR; in TCRdb, only in-frame clones are kept and a portion is missing. The data show about 260,000 clones, approximately 84% seen once. The sequencing sample was made of peripheral blood. These receptors were taken from an elderly woman with acute or convalescent COVID-19. The CDR3 runs from the conserved cysteine through the conserved F or W.

V gene	J gene	CDR3 protein
TRBV28	TRBJ1-3	CASSFFGTGGNTIYF
TRBV5-1	TRBJ2-7	CASSPGAGSYEQYF
TRBV4-2	TRBJ2-2	CASSQDMRTGELFF
TRBV24-1	TRBJ2-2	CATSGDSGGAGTGELFF
TRBV9	TRBJ2-7	CASSVDYGGAYEQYF
TRBV12-3/TRBV12-4	TRBJ2-5	CASREGAQETQYF
TRBV6-5	TRBJ2-6	CASSYSTGPGANVLTF
TRBV7-2	TRBJ2-5	CASSPAGIQETQYF
TRBV5-1	TRBJ2-2	CASSPSGSDTGELFF
TRBV4-2	TRBJ1-6	CASSQETGIYNSPLHF
TRBV11-2	TRBJ1-1	CASSPRQKAFF
TRBV6-2/TRBV6-3	TRBJ1-1	CASSAVTAYQPEAFF
TRBV18	TRBJ2-1	CASSHDNEQFF
TRBV19	TRBJ2-7	CASSIASGISYEQYF
TRBV21-1	TRBJ1-6	CASSKTGGISYNSPLHF
TRBV5-4	TRBJ1-5	CASSFAGTQPQHF
TRBV7-2	TRBJ2-7	CASSLIVPPSDQYF
TRBV27	TRBJ2-7	CASSSQDSYEQYF
TRBV28	TRBJ1-2	CASGRVQGNYGYTF
TRBV4-1	TRBJ1-1	CASSQEDGGTEAFF
TRBV5-5	TRBJ2-3	CASSLLAGTDTQYF
TRBV4-2	TRBJ2-2	CASSQVRGVIGELFF
TRBV19	TRBJ1-1	CASSPRTGLNTEAFF
TRBV5-1	TRBJ2-7	CASSTGLAGASGQYF
TRBV28	TRBJ2-3	CASSSTGTGTDTQYF
TRBV18	TRBJ1-1	CASSPPGGSNTEAFF
TRBV6-5	TRBJ1-4	CASSFQGGGGEKLFF
TRBV2	TRBJ1-5	CASSEGGQGYQPQHF
TRBV5-5	TRBJ2-1	CASSLSGRGQRNEQFF
TRBV12-3/TRBV12-4	TRBJ2-5	CASSLGQAETQYF
TRBV7-3	TRBJ2-7	CASSLMAGTTYEQYF
TRBV6-6	TRBJ2-3	CASSDAGSYTDTQYF
TRBV7-2	TRBJ2-3	CASSSPGLAGVNTQYF
TRBV1	TRBJ2-2	CTSSPYSTTSGNTGELFF
TRBV7-9	TRBJ2-3	CASSVITDTQYF
TRBV19	TRBJ1-4	CASSRDRVKSTNEKLFF
TRBV18	TRBJ2-1	CASSPRFGGSEGNEQFF
TRBV19	TRBJ2-3	CASYAGTSGLGTQYF
TRBV2	TRBJ2-1	CASSETGVDNEQFF
TRBV6-1	TRBJ2-7	CASSGSFGLAGSYEQYF
TRBV7-9	TRBJ2-5	CASSPRLAGGPSSETQYF
TRBV19	TRBJ1-4	CASSTGDRGATNEKLFF
TRBV19	TRBJ1-5	CASSIDLLSDRGPRQPQHF
TRBV11-2	TRBJ2-1	CASSPGLGDNEQFF
TRBV6-1	TRBJ2-3	CASSVGIAGGTDTQYF
TRBV5-1	TRBJ1-2	CASSLGGTSVNYGYTF
TRBV6-5	TRBJ1-2	CASSTNTGEGGYTF
TRBV7-2	TRBJ1-5	CASSWGGGAQGEPQHF
TRBV12-3/TRBV12-4	TRBJ1-1	CASSPGEVAEAFF
TRBV11-3	TRBJ1-1	CASSFDRGREAFF
TRBV6-2/TRBV6-3	TRBJ2-2	CASSYLGARTGELFF
TRBV5-8	TRBJ1-5	CASSRGQGSNQPQHF
TRBV7-6	TRBJ1-6	CASSLDRDNSPLHF
TRBV5-1	TRBJ1-4	CASSESGGRVEKLFF
TRBV5-6	TRBJ2-3	CASSFRVGGGTRGTQYF